The rows below give T cell receptor beta chains drawn from one sample of a study of monozygotic twins with cystic fibrosis. Produced via immunoSEQ multiplex PCR; TCRdb's table is partial and in-frame only. The table has 36,000 or so clones, about 93% seen once. The sample comprised blood. These TCRs come from a boy aged 2 to 10 with cystic fibrosis. Both conserved end residues are part of each CDR3. Each record gives: J gene, V gene, D gene, clone size, CDR3 protein, CDR3 DNA. The D gene is left open where the match is weak. A clone size is listed for some rows: how often the clone was seen (once, few, many), or a class if it is expanded.

j_call: TRBJ2-3; v_call: TRBV7-2; d_call: TRBD1; clone_size: NA; cdr3_aa: CASSLSRDRGTDTQYF; cdr3_nt: TGTGCCAGCAGCTTAAGTAGGGACAGGGGCACAGATACGCAGTATTTT
j_call: TRBJ1-2; v_call: TRBV4-1; d_call: TRBD1; clone_size: NA; cdr3_aa: CASSQDRGLSYGYTF; cdr3_nt: TGCGCCAGCAGCCAAGATAGGGGGCTGAGCTATGGCTACACCTTC
j_call: TRBJ1-3; v_call: TRBV4-1; d_call: TRBD1; clone_size: NA; cdr3_aa: CASSQVYSDRKSSGNTIYF; cdr3_nt: TGCGCCAGCAGCCAAGTCTACTCGGACAGGAAGAGCTCTGGAAACACCATATATTTT
j_call: TRBJ1-3; v_call: TRBV2; d_call: NA; clone_size: NA; cdr3_aa: CASSENDNTIYF; cdr3_nt: TGTGCCAGCAGTGAAAATGACAACACCATATATTTT
j_call: TRBJ1-4; v_call: TRBV5-1; d_call: NA; clone_size: NA; cdr3_aa: CASSFGRGATNEKLFF; cdr3_nt: TGCGCCAGCAGCTTTGGGCGGGGTGCAACTAATGAAAAACTGTTTTTT
j_call: TRBJ1-5; v_call: TRBV27; d_call: TRBD1; clone_size: NA; cdr3_aa: CASSLTGGASNQPQHF; cdr3_nt: TGTGCCAGCAGTCTCACAGGGGGCGCGAGCAATCAGCCCCAGCATTTT
j_call: TRBJ2-7; v_call: TRBV10-3; d_call: NA; clone_size: NA; cdr3_aa: CAISESGSYEQYF; cdr3_nt: TGTGCCATCAGTGAGTCGGGGAGCTACGAGCAGTACTTC
j_call: TRBJ2-7; v_call: TRBV7-2; d_call: TRBD1; clone_size: NA; cdr3_aa: CASSSKTGPTYEQYF; cdr3_nt: TGTGCCAGCAGCTCTAAGACAGGGCCGACCTACGAGCAGTACTTC
j_call: TRBJ1-4; v_call: TRBV5-4; d_call: NA; clone_size: NA; cdr3_aa: CASSLDLGGEKLFF; cdr3_nt: TGTGCCAGCAGCTTGGACTTGGGGGGTGAAAAACTGTTTTTT
j_call: TRBJ1-5; v_call: TRBV5-1; d_call: TRBD1; clone_size: few; cdr3_aa: CASSLGDRGQPQHF; cdr3_nt: TGCGCCAGCAGCTTGGGGGACAGGGGACAGCCCCAGCATTTT
j_call: TRBJ1-2; v_call: TRBV15; d_call: NA; clone_size: NA; cdr3_aa: CATSLSTGMYGYTF; cdr3_nt: TGTGCCACCTCGTTATCTACAGGGATGTATGGCTACACCTTC
j_call: TRBJ1-1; v_call: TRBV19; d_call: NA; clone_size: NA; cdr3_aa: CASSIRGAGTEAFF; cdr3_nt: TGTGCCAGTAGTATACGTGGGGCTGGCACTGAAGCTTTCTTT
j_call: TRBJ1-1; v_call: TRBV5-1; d_call: TRBD1; clone_size: NA; cdr3_aa: CASSWGGQGVEAFF; cdr3_nt: TGCGCCAGCAGCTGGGGTGGACAGGGCGTAGAAGCTTTCTTT
j_call: TRBJ2-2; v_call: TRBV6-5; d_call: NA; clone_size: NA; cdr3_aa: CASSYSGPSELFF; cdr3_nt: TGTGCCAGCAGTTACTCGGGCCCCTCGGAGCTGTTTTTT
j_call: TRBJ1-1; v_call: TRBV19; d_call: TRBD1; clone_size: NA; cdr3_aa: CASSFTGGVNTEAFF; cdr3_nt: TGTGCCAGTAGTTTTACAGGGGGCGTGAACACTGAAGCTTTCTTT
j_call: TRBJ1-1; v_call: TRBV6-6; d_call: TRBD1; clone_size: NA; cdr3_aa: CASSSPTGANTEAFF; cdr3_nt: TGTGCCAGCAGTTCCCCGACAGGGGCTAACACTGAAGCTTTCTTT
j_call: TRBJ1-6; v_call: TRBV14; d_call: NA; clone_size: NA; cdr3_aa: CASSQRQPYNSPLHF; cdr3_nt: TGTGCCAGCAGCCAACGACAGCCCTATAATTCACCCCTCCACTTT
j_call: TRBJ2-1; v_call: TRBV29-1; d_call: NA; clone_size: NA; cdr3_aa: CSVLMSFPYNEQFF; cdr3_nt: TGCAGCGTACTAATGAGTTTCCCCTACAATGAGCAGTTCTTC
j_call: TRBJ1-1; v_call: TRBV4-2; d_call: TRBD1; clone_size: NA; cdr3_aa: CASSRADRGLSNTEAFF; cdr3_nt: TGTGCCAGCAGCCGAGCAGACAGGGGGCTTTCCAACACTGAAGCTTTCTTT
j_call: TRBJ1-5; v_call: TRBV19; d_call: NA; clone_size: NA; cdr3_aa: CATQSRGWESNQPQHF; cdr3_nt: TGTGCCACCCAAAGCAGGGGATGGGAAAGCAATCAGCCCCAGCATTTT
j_call: TRBJ2-7; v_call: TRBV5-4; d_call: TRBD1; clone_size: NA; cdr3_aa: CASSLGTGTYEQYF; cdr3_nt: TGTGCCAGCAGCTTAGGGACAGGCACCTACGAGCAGTACTTC
j_call: TRBJ1-5; v_call: TRBV7-9; d_call: NA; clone_size: NA; cdr3_aa: CASSFWGDNQPQHF; cdr3_nt: TGTGCCAGCAGCTTTTGGGGGGACAATCAGCCCCAGCATTTT
j_call: TRBJ2-5; v_call: TRBV7-3; d_call: TRBD1; clone_size: NA; cdr3_aa: CASSLMPTGQETQYF; cdr3_nt: TGTGCCAGCAGCTTGATGCCGACAGGGCAAGAGACCCAGTACTTC
j_call: TRBJ2-7; v_call: TRBV2; d_call: NA; clone_size: NA; cdr3_aa: CASSGYEQYF; cdr3_nt: TGTGCCAGCAGTGGCTACGAGCAGTACTTC
j_call: TRBJ1-1; v_call: TRBV10-3; d_call: NA; clone_size: NA; cdr3_aa: CAISESGGEFTEAFF; cdr3_nt: TGTGCCATCAGTGAGTCAGGGGGGGAGTTCACTGAAGCTTTCTTT
j_call: TRBJ2-3; v_call: TRBV27; d_call: TRBD2; clone_size: NA; cdr3_aa: CASRGLAGVGDTQYF; cdr3_nt: TGTGCCAGCAGGGGACTAGCGGGGGTAGGAGATACGCAGTATTTT
j_call: TRBJ1-6; v_call: TRBV6-5; d_call: TRBD1; clone_size: few; cdr3_aa: CASSRGQGPPLHF; cdr3_nt: TGTGCCAGCAGTCGAGGACAGGGTCCACCCCTCCACTTT
j_call: TRBJ1-1; v_call: TRBV20-1; d_call: TRBD1; clone_size: NA; cdr3_aa: CSASRDSEAFF; cdr3_nt: TGCAGTGCTAGCCGGGACAGTGAAGCTTTCTTT
j_call: TRBJ2-7; v_call: TRBV6-1; d_call: NA; clone_size: NA; cdr3_aa: CASSEVNSPAYEQYF; cdr3_nt: TGTGCCAGCAGTGAAGTAAACTCACCCGCCTACGAGCAGTACTTC
j_call: TRBJ2-3; v_call: TRBV2; d_call: TRBD2; clone_size: NA; cdr3_aa: CASNLAGGTTDTQYF; cdr3_nt: TGTGCCAGCAATCTAGCGGGGGGGACCACAGATACGCAGTATTTT
j_call: TRBJ2-5; v_call: TRBV19; d_call: NA; clone_size: NA; cdr3_aa: CASSIGVEETQYF; cdr3_nt: TGTGCCAGTAGTATCGGGGTAGAAGAGACCCAGTACTTC
j_call: TRBJ1-3; v_call: TRBV13; d_call: NA; clone_size: once; cdr3_aa: CASSLYSPSGNTIYF; cdr3_nt: TGTGCCAGCAGCTTATACTCTCCGTCTGGAAACACCATATATTTT
j_call: TRBJ1-2; v_call: TRBV10-3; d_call: TRBD1; clone_size: NA; cdr3_aa: CAISAGQGAIRYGYTF; cdr3_nt: TGTGCCATCAGTGCGGGACAGGGGGCCATAAGGTATGGCTACACCTTC
j_call: TRBJ1-1; v_call: TRBV4-2; d_call: NA; clone_size: NA; cdr3_aa: CASSQVWTDVSTEAFF; cdr3_nt: TGTGCCAGCAGCCAAGTCTGGACAGACGTTAGCACTGAAGCTTTCTTT
j_call: TRBJ2-7; v_call: TRBV5-5; d_call: NA; clone_size: once; cdr3_aa: CASSLVVGAGVTYEQYF; cdr3_nt: TGTGCCAGCAGCCTAGTTGTTGGGGCAGGGGTTACCTACGAGCAGTACTTC
j_call: TRBJ2-5; v_call: TRBV5-1; d_call: NA; clone_size: NA; cdr3_aa: CASSFVGTETQYF; cdr3_nt: TGCGCCAGCAGCTTTGTAGGAACAGAGACCCAGTACTTC
j_call: TRBJ1-2; v_call: TRBV6-6; d_call: NA; clone_size: NA; cdr3_aa: CASSYSQGHYGYTF; cdr3_nt: TGTGCCAGCAGTTACTCACAGGGTCACTATGGCTACACCTTC
j_call: TRBJ1-1; v_call: TRBV7-2; d_call: NA; clone_size: NA; cdr3_aa: CASSTGRGTEAFF; cdr3_nt: TGTGCCAGCAGTACCGGTCGGGGAACTGAAGCTTTCTTT
j_call: TRBJ2-1; v_call: TRBV19; d_call: TRBD1; clone_size: NA; cdr3_aa: CASSIGRRTGGNEQFF; cdr3_nt: TGTGCCAGTAGTATAGGGAGGCGGACAGGGGGCAATGAGCAGTTCTTC
j_call: TRBJ2-3; v_call: TRBV9; d_call: TRBD2; clone_size: NA; cdr3_aa: CASSVKGSGGAEDTQYF; cdr3_nt: TGTGCCAGCAGCGTAAAGGGTAGCGGGGGGGCAGAAGATACGCAGTATTTT
j_call: TRBJ2-7; v_call: TRBV5-1; d_call: NA; clone_size: NA; cdr3_aa: CASSFGRSYEQYF; cdr3_nt: TGCGCCAGCAGCTTTGGACGGAGCTACGAGCAGTACTTC
j_call: TRBJ1-5; v_call: TRBV7-9; d_call: NA; clone_size: NA; cdr3_aa: CASSRISGTGENQPQHF; cdr3_nt: TGTGCCAGCAGCCGGATCTCAGGAACGGGCGAGAATCAGCCCCAGCATTTT
j_call: TRBJ1-2; v_call: TRBV25-1; d_call: NA; clone_size: NA; cdr3_aa: CASSAGTADYGYTF; cdr3_nt: TGTGCCAGCAGTGCTGGGACGGCTGACTATGGCTACACCTTC
j_call: TRBJ1-2; v_call: TRBV6-5; d_call: NA; clone_size: NA; cdr3_aa: CASSYSNQPYGYTF; cdr3_nt: TGTGCCAGCAGTTACTCGAACCAACCCTATGGCTACACCTTC
j_call: TRBJ1-5; v_call: TRBV27; d_call: TRBD1; clone_size: NA; cdr3_aa: CASSYQGEDQPQHF; cdr3_nt: TGTGCCAGCAGTTATCAGGGGGAGGATCAGCCCCAGCATTTT